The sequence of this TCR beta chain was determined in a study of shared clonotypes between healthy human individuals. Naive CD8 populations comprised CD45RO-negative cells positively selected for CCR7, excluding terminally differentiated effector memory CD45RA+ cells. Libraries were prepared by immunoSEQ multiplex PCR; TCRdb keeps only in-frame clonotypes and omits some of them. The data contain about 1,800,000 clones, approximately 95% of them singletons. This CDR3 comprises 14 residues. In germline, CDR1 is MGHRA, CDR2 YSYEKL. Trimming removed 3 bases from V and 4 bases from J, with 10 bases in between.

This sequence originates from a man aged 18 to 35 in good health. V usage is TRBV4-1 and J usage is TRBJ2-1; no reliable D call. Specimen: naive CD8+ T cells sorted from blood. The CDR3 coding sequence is TGCGCCAGCAGCCAGACGGGTCCTTACAATGAGCAGTTCTTC. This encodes CASSQTGPYNEQFF.